This entry lists 21 T cell receptor beta chains sequenced from one sample in a study of shared clonotypes between healthy human individuals. In the naive CD8 group, cells lacked CD45RO and were positively selected for CCR7, so terminally differentiated effector memory CD45RA+ cells were left out. Here immunoSEQ multiplex PCR was the method, and the copy in TCRdb shows in-frame clones only, minus some. The table lists about 820,000 clones, around 93% of them singletons. Sequencing was done on a sample of naive CD8+ T cells sorted from blood. Every receptor here comes from a young man in good health.

This chain uses TRBV2 with TRBJ2-1; 9 bases map to TRBD2. After removal of 1 base from V and 7 bases from J, the junction contained 8 bases not matched to a gene. In germline, CDR1 is SNHLY, CDR2 FYNNEI. The CDR3 sequence is 16 residues long. DNA for the CDR3: TGTGCCAGCAGTGAAGGGGTGGCGGGAGGGATTAATGAGCAGTTCTTC. It codes for CASSEGVAGGINEQFF.

CDR3 nucleotides: TGTGCCAGCAGCTTAGCCCCGGGACTTCCAAATGAGCAGTTCTTC. As protein: CASSLAPGLPNEQFF. The chain carries TRBV7-9 and TRBJ2-1, with D perhaps matching TRBD2 (6 bases). Germline V gene data show CDR1 as SEHNR and CDR2 as FQNEAQ (reference sequence). CDR3 length equals 15 residues. V lost 0 bases to trimming and J lost 7 bases, with 13 bases between them.

This clone was found a few times. The V call is TRBV4-3, the J call TRBJ2-6, with 7 bases that match TRBD2. The CDR3 is 16 amino acids. The germline CDR1 and CDR2 sequences are LGHNA and YSLEER. J lost 4 bases, V lost 0 bases, and 3 bases had no gene match. For the CDR3, the DNA is TGCGCCAGCAGCCAAGATGGGGGGGGAGGGGCCAACGTCCTGACTTTC. The encoded protein is CASSQDGGGGANVLTF.

The chain employs TRBV7-2 and TRBJ2-5; 7 bases are a match to TRBD2. The CDR3 totals 13 residues. In germline, CDR1 is SGHTA, CDR2 FQGNSA. The V segment lost 5 bases and the J segment 5 bases; nucleotides outside the gene matches: 5. CDR3 in DNA: TGTGCCAGCAGCCCGGGGGGAAGGGAGACCCAGTACTTC. Amino acid sequence: CASSPGGRETQYF.

V and J are TRBV18 and TRBJ2-2; D gene unclear. Germline values: CDR1 KGHSH, CDR2 LQKENI. V gave up 6 bases and J gave up 7 bases, with 3 bases separating them. This CDR3 has 10 amino acids. CDR3 protein: CASSHGELFF. The CDR3 nucleotides read TGTGCCAGCTCGCACGGGGAGCTGTTTTTT.

This clone has a single count. This chain connects TRBV13 to TRBJ2-7; TRBD1 matches 7 bases. The junction had 12 bases not matched to a gene; V was cut back by 5 bases and J by 5 bases. This CDR3 spans 15 amino acids. Germline lookup yields CDR1 PRHDT and CDR2 FYEKMQ (reference sequence). The CDR3 DNA follows: TGTGCCAGCAGCCCGACAGAGGGGGCAGGGAACGAGCAGTACTTC. Its translation is CASSPTEGAGNEQYF.

The chain combines TRBV7-9 with TRBJ2-1; TRBD2 agrees at 7 bases. Germline V CDR1 and CDR2: SEHNR, FQNEAQ (reference sequence). The CDR3 contains 14 residues. Germline trimming cut 2 bases from V and 7 bases from J; bases unmatched to any gene: 5. CDR3: CASSLTREVNEQFF. The CDR3 DNA is TGTGCCAGCAGCTTAACCCGGGAGGTGAATGAGCAGTTCTTC.

This clone was seen just once. The chain recombines TRBV27 with TRBJ2-1, with 8 bases that match TRBD2. V was clipped by 4 bases and J by 10 bases; unmatched bases: 9. Germline V CDR1 and CDR2: MNHEY, SMNVEV (reference sequence). The CDR3 extends over 14 amino acids. This chain's CDR3 is CASSWTTSAKEQFF. For the CDR3, the DNA is TGTGCCAGCAGTTGGACGACTAGCGCCAAAGAGCAGTTCTTC.

V and J are TRBV7-9 and TRBJ1-1; TRBD1 matches 8 bases. V lost 3 bases and J lost 7; bases outside the gene matches: 7. Germline V lookup: CDR1 SEHNR, CDR2 FQNEAQ (reference sequence). CDR3 length: 14 residues. Written as DNA, the CDR3 is TGTGCCAGCAGCTTCGCAGGGGGCTACGATGAAGCTTTCTTT. It codes for CASSFAGGYDEAFF.

CDR3 protein: CSVYANEQYF. DNA of the CDR3: TGCAGCGTTTACGCTAACGAGCAGTACTTC. The chain recombines TRBV29-1 with TRBJ2-7; unclear D gene. The V end was cut by 5 bases, the J end by 5 bases, with 7 bases between. The CDR3 length is 10 residues. Germline V gives CDR1 SQVTM, CDR2 ANQGSEA.

There are a few counts of this clone. The CDR3 DNA sequence: TGTGCCAGTAGTATAGTGGGACAGGGTAACACTGAAGCTTTCTTT. Protein product: CASSIVGQGNTEAFF. V usage is TRBV19 and J usage is TRBJ1-1; TRBD1 agrees at 9 bases. The CDR3 sequence is 15 residues long. Germline V gives CDR1 LNHDA, CDR2 SQIVND (reference sequence). V dropped 1 base and J dropped 2; count of bases not matched to a gene: 2.

This clone was counted between two and nine times. The chain combines TRBV28 with TRBJ2-7; D is uncertain. Between the trimmed V and J ends, which lost 5 bases and 2 bases, there was a span of 7 bases. The CDR3 spans 12 residues. CDR1 MDHEN and CDR2 SYDVKM come from the germline V gene. The CDR3 sequence is CASSPYPYEQYF. The CDR3 DNA reads as TGTGCCAGCAGTCCCTATCCCTACGAGCAGTACTTC.

Concerning this clone itself: A much larger clone differs by one base, so this may be a read error. Other DNA sequences in this sample translate to the same CDR3. V gene TRBV9 combines with J gene TRBJ2-7; D is undetermined. The V gene's germline CDR1 is SGDLS and CDR2 YYNGEE. V lost 0 bases and J lost 3, with 1 base in between. This CDR3 is 11 amino acids long. The CDR3 nucleotides are TGTGCCAGCAGCGTAGGCTACGAGCAGTACTTC. Its translation: CASSVGYEQYF.

The rearrangement links TRBV6-6 to TRBJ1-5; D is possibly TRBD1 (6 bases). This CDR3 is 16 amino acids long. With 5 bases removed from V and 0 bases from J, the gap between germline ends came to 14 bases. Germline CDR1 and CDR2: MNHNY and SVGAGI (reference sequence). The CDR3 reads CASSHGQLDSNQPQHF. In nucleotides, the CDR3 is TGTGCCAGCAGTCACGGACAGTTAGATAGCAATCAGCCCCAGCATTTT.

This chain uses TRBV12-2 with TRBJ2-1. TRBV12-2 is a pseudogene locus. This CDR3 is built from 11 residues. The CDR3 sequence is CASRIRNEQFF. The CDR3 DNA sequence: TGTGCAAGTCGGATACGCAATGAGCAGTTCTTC.

This chain links TRBV30 with TRBJ2-2; TRBD2 matches at 9 bases. V dropped 7 bases and J dropped 5; count of bases not matched to a gene: 8. The length of the CDR3 is 14 residues. The V gene's germline CDR1 is GTSNPN and CDR2 SVGIG (reference sequence). The CDR3 loop reads CAYLAGRGTGELFF. Written as DNA, the CDR3 is TGTGCCTATCTAGCGGGAAGGGGAACCGGGGAGCTGTTTTTT.

The chain carries TRBV4-2 and TRBJ2-1, with 7 bases lining up with TRBD2. V lost 0 bases, J lost 0 bases, and 2 bases stayed unmatched. The CDR3 sequence is 16 residues long. Germline CDR1 is LGHNA and CDR2 is YNFKEQ. The CDR3 sequence is CASSQEAGSSYNEQFF. As DNA, the CDR3 is TGTGCCAGCAGCCAAGAAGCGGGAAGCTCCTACAATGAGCAGTTCTTC.

The chain carries TRBV10-3 and TRBJ2-1; D not resolved. Looked up from germline, CDR1 is ENHRY and CDR2 is SYGVKD. Trimming took 5 bases from V and 5 from J, leaving 7 bases between them. The CDR3 totals 12 residues. The CDR3 spells CAISWENNEQFF. For the CDR3, the DNA is TGTGCCATCAGTTGGGAAAACAATGAGCAGTTCTTC.

This clone was seen only once. The chain uses TRBV7-9 and TRBJ2-5, with TRBD2 matching 8 bases. The germline V gene encodes CDR1 SEHNR and CDR2 FQNEAQ (reference sequence). Trimming cost V 4 bases and J 5 bases; bases outside gene matches: 18. The CDR3 runs to 18 residues. Here the CDR3 DNA reads TGTGCCAGCAGCTCCCCGGGGCAAGCGGGAGAACCGAGGGAGACCCAGTACTTC. Protein product: CASSSPGQAGEPRETQYF.

This chain links TRBV11-2 with TRBJ1-4; D gene ambiguous. Trimming stripped 0 bases from V and 0 bases from J, with 8 bases between. Germline V gives CDR1 SGHAT, CDR2 FQNNGV. The CDR3 length is 16 residues. Here the CDR3 DNA reads TGTGCCAGCAGCTTAGAAACCCTTGCAACTAATGAAAAACTGTTTTTT. Translating gives CASSLETLATNEKLFF.

This clone was seen only once. The chain couples TRBV27 to TRBJ1-2, with D unresolved. The CDR3 totals 16 residues. Germline V gene data show CDR1 as MNHEY and CDR2 as SMNVEV (reference sequence). V lost 2 bases and J 4 bases, leaving 17 bases between the germline ends. The CDR3 protein is CASSLGAAPYAYGYTF. The CDR3 DNA is TGTGCCAGCAGTTTAGGTGCAGCCCCGTATGCCTATGGCTACACCTTC.